A single T cell receptor beta chain is shown here with its context. This clone was observed once. Its target antigen remains unknown. No base quality values were provided; no much bigger clone lies one nucleotide off. Other DNA sequences in the sample encode the same CDR3. The donors were healthy, HIV-negative adults who had no recently reported acute infections or vaccinations. Every donor was a Caucasian adult residing in Nashville, Tennessee, USA. CD4+ T cells were enriched through magnetic negative selection, after which naive cells were positively selected on CD45RA and the remaining negative fraction served as the memory subset. Blood was collected by leukapheresis, and PBMCs were isolated by Ficoll-Histopaque density gradient centrifugation and then cryopreserved in liquid nitrogen vapor phase. Analytical flow cytometry was used to check the purity and quantity of every magnetically sorted T cell population. From each sorted fraction, genomic DNA was isolated and quantified by UV absorbance on a Nanodrop 2000c.

The data stem from a study of shared clonotypes between healthy human individuals (dated by TCRdb to 2020 to 2021). Regarding the study in general: A couple of women and three men aged 18 to 49 years were included in the cohort. For each donor, CD4 naive and CD4 memory were each run on three plates, CD8 naive on two plates, and CD8 memory on one plate. To estimate repertoire size and how much clonotypes are shared between individuals, the study performed deep sequencing of blood TCR repertoires from a few healthy adults. To increase sequencing depth and limit assay-specific biases, different laboratories used diverse techniques to prepare libraries and sequence TCR repertoires. Leukapheresis yielded between about 0.9 and 10 billion PBMCs per donor. On the study overall, not on this receptor specifically: Sharing across several donors was observed for around 5% of naive CD4, under 4% of naive CD8, 2.3% of memory CD4, and 0.4% of memory CD8 clonotypes. Clonotypes shared by all four sorted-subset donors showed higher generation probabilities than non-shared clonotypes. Pairwise subsampling led to the expectation that sequencing depth would affect the degree of clonotype sharing among donors. Only blood was sampled, and tissue TCR repertoires likely differ from those in blood. Rarefaction of sorted-subset datasets indicated incomplete sequencing despite the large sequencing depth. Naive subsets generally had larger estimated clonotype richness than memory subsets. The genetic and exposure-history diversity represented was limited by the small number of donors.

Using the deep immunoSEQ assay, multiplex PCR amplified TCR CDR3 regions from genomic DNA. Extracted genomic DNA from each cell subset was spread evenly across all wells of several immunoSEQ 96-well plates, with each plate serving as a replicate. For sorted subsets, each replicate PCR was loaded with 200 ng genomic DNA, equivalent to some 27,000 T cell genomes. Purified libraries were measured with a Qubit 3.0 fluorometer, size-checked on a Bioanalyzer 2100, and measured again with the KAPA Library Quantification kit. A separate single-read 150-cycle Illumina NextSeq 550 flow cell was used to sequence each immunoSEQ 96-well plate. On the authors' methods: Because the immunoSEQ output included only junctional sequences and no quality scores, the filtering could not be the same as the filtering used for full-length reads. Sequences were annotated with PyIR, a Python wrapper for IgBLAST v1.9, using IMGT germline references to assign V/J genes and CDR3. Reads were filtered out if the reads had weak V/J assignments (E-value above 1e-6), no CDR3, stop codons, out-of-frame junctions, or ambiguous translated residues. V3J clonotypes were defined by identical inferred V gene, J gene, and CDR3 amino acid sequence. Percentage overlap between repertoires was calculated by dividing the number of shared unique clonotypes by the size of the smaller repertoire. Three approaches were used to assess repertoire richness: RTK rarefaction, the Chao1 estimator, and Recon v2.1 estimates of unobserved clonotypes. OLGA was used to compute generation probabilities for all TCRbeta clonotypes that the gDNA method yielded from a few donors. This is the immuneACCESS table as TCRdb keeps it, with only in-frame sequences that have V and J called. A part of the clones is gone; compared with another copy, unresolved V genes explain less than half, and the rest is unexplained. That table gives V, J and clone size, and the DNA gave D and trimming. The sample table records over a million clones; roughly 74% of these occur just once. The ten largest account for roughly 0.56% of the sample.

V and J lose 6 bases and 1 base, and a span of 11 bases separates them. The CDR3, from cysteine to phenylalanine, totals 14 residues. CDR3 DNA only is kept here, 42 bases in frame from base 1. In the germline V gene, CDR1 corresponds to KGHSH and CDR2 to LQKENI. The sequence is built from TRBV18 and TRBJ2-3; the D segment cannot be called with confidence. Specimen: memory CD4+ T cells from PBMCs. In the paper's terms, the cell subset or site label means: CD45RA-negative fraction. This clonotype was sampled from a man in his late teens or twenties in good health. Some clones in this sample may be carry-over from other donors' samples. CDR3 loop: CASSPGGGTDTQYF. The nucleotide sequence reads as follows: TGTGCCAGCTCTCCCGGTGGCGGCACAGATACGCAGTATTTT.